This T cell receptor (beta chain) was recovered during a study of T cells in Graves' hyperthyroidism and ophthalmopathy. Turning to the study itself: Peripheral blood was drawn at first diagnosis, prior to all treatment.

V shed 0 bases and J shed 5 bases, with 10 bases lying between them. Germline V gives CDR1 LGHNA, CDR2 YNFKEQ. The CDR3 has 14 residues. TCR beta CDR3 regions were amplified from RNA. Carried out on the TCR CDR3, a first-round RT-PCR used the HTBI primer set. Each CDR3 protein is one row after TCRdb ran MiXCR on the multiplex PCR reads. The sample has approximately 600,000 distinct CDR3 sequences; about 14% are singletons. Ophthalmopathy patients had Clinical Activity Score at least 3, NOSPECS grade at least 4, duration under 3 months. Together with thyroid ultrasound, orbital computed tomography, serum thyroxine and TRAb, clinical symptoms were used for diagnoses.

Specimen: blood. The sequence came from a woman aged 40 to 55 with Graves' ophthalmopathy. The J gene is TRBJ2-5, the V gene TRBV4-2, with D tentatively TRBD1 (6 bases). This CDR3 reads CASSQELQGETQYF. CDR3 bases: TGTGCCAGCAGCCAAGAGTTACAGGGTGAGACCCAGTACTTC.